The 21 T cell receptor beta chains reported below all come from one sample, sequenced in a study of blood T cell repertoires in COVID-19. Here immunoSEQ multiplex PCR was the method, and the copy in TCRdb shows in-frame clones only, minus some. This repertoire shows nearly 300,000 clones, 88% found once; its top ten account for over 6%. The sample consisted of peripheral blood. The receptors shown here come from a woman aged 30 to 39 who had recovered from COVID-19.

The chain joins TRBV2 to TRBJ2-2, with D hard to call. CDR1 is SNHLY and CDR2 is FYNNEI in the germline V gene. This CDR3 has 13 residues. Trimming took 0 bases from V and 6 from J, leaving 5 bases between them. Written as DNA, the CDR3 is TGTGCCAGCAGTGAAGCCAGTCCCGGGGAGCTGTTTTTT. Its protein is CASSEASPGELFF.

The rearrangement uses TRBV4-1 and TRBJ1-1; 8 bases are shared with TRBD1. Germline loops: CDR1 MGHRA, CDR2 YSYEKL. The CDR3 runs to 16 residues. Trimming at V came to 4 bases and at J to 5 bases, leaving 12 bases not matched to a gene. The CDR3 bases are TGCGCCAGCAGCCGCGAGCCGGGACAGGCGGGGACTGAAGCTTTCTTT. Its protein is CASSREPGQAGTEAFF.

The rearrangement links TRBV28 to TRBJ1-3; D is undetermined. Germline values: CDR1 MDHEN, CDR2 SYDVKM. V lost 3 bases and J 0 bases, leaving 9 bases between the germline ends. The CDR3 extends over 15 amino acids. CDR3 nucleotides: TGTGCCAGCAGTTTTGGTGTAGCCTCTGGAAACACCATATATTTT. Its translation: CASSFGVASGNTIYF.

This clone was counted between two and nine times. The chain employs TRBV29-1 and TRBJ1-6, with 11 bases matching TRBD1. CDR1 and CDR2 (germline): SQVTM, ANQGSEA. V shed 2 bases and J 8 bases; nucleotides not matched to a gene: 5. The CDR3 is made up of 15 amino acids. CDR3 sequence reads: CSVELSGQGDSPLHF. CDR3 in DNA: TGCAGCGTTGAATTATCGGGACAGGGGGATTCACCCCTCCACTTT. Full variable domain (rest looked up from reference TRBV29-1 and TRBJ1-6): SAVISQKPSRDICQRGTSLTIQCQVDSQVTMMFWYRQQPGQSLTLIATANQGSEATYESGFVIDKFPISRPNLTFSTLTVSNMSPEDSSIYLCSVELSGQGDSPLHFGNGTRLTVT.

The rearrangement links TRBV11-2 to TRBJ2-7; 9 bases agree with TRBD1. Germline values: CDR1 SGHAT, CDR2 FQNNGV. The J segment lost 4 bases and the V segment lost 3 bases, leaving 4 bases of the junction unmatched. CDR3 length equals 14 residues. In DNA form, the CDR3 reads TGTGCCAGCAGCTTGGGACAGGGACTGTACGAGCAGTACTTC. Residues: CASSLGQGLYEQYF.

V and J are TRBV6-1 and TRBJ2-1; D not certain. Trimming shortened V by 3 bases and J by 5 bases, and 20 bases separated the two germline ends. The germline V gene encodes CDR1 MNHNS and CDR2 SASEGT. There are 17 residues in the CDR3. In DNA form, the CDR3 reads TGTGCCAGCAGTGACCCCTACAGCCGCTGGGCACACAATGAGCAGTTCTTC. Amino acids: CASSDPYSRWAHNEQFF.

V is TRBV30 and J is TRBJ1-4; D gene ambiguous. From germline, CDR1 is GTSNPN and CDR2 SVGIG (reference sequence). V was clipped by 5 bases and J by 8 bases, with 15 bases between them. The CDR3 spans 13 residues. The CDR3 spells CAWGPGRVEKLFF. The CDR3, as DNA: TGTGCCTGGGGCCCCGGGAGGGTCGAAAAACTGTTTTTT.

The chain employs TRBV14 and TRBJ1-2; TRBD1 agrees at 7 bases. Per germline, CDR1 SGHDN and CDR2 FVKESK. The CDR3 consists of 16 residues. Trimming took 0 bases from V and 7 from J; bases not matched to a gene: 11. The DNA of the CDR3 is TGTGCCAGCAGCCAAGAGTGGGGCGACAGGGTGCGTGGCTACACCTTC. It translates to CASSQEWGDRVRGYTF.

V usage is TRBV4-2 and J usage is TRBJ2-1; D call uncertain. CDR3 length equals 14 residues. Deletions cut 0 bases from V and 8 bases from J, with 11 bases between. CDR1 and CDR2 from the germline V gene are LGHNA and YNFKEQ. CDR3 residues: CASSQETKLHEQFF. CDR3 in DNA: TGTGCCAGCAGCCAAGAGACCAAACTACATGAGCAGTTCTTC.

J is TRBJ2-7 and V is TRBV10-1; 8 positions agree with TRBD1. Trimming at V came to 3 bases and at J to 7 bases, leaving 14 bases not matched to a gene. The CDR3 has 16 amino acids. Germline-derived CDR1 and CDR2 are WNHNN and SYGVQD (reference sequence). The CDR3 protein is CASSDPRGQAEVEQYF. For the CDR3, the DNA is TGCGCCAGCAGTGACCCTAGGGGACAGGCGGAGGTGGAGCAGTACTTC.

This clone showed up just a few times. The genes are TRBV4-1 and TRBJ2-6; 9 bases are a match to TRBD1. This CDR3 region has 20 residues. Per the germline V gene, CDR1 is MGHRA and CDR2 is YSYEKL. V lost 0 bases and J lost 4; bases outside the gene matches: 13. The CDR3 loop is CASSQEGDRVISRGANVLTF. Written as DNA, the CDR3 is TGCGCCAGCAGCCAAGAGGGGGACAGGGTGATCTCTAGGGGGGCCAACGTCCTGACTTTC.

In this sample, this clone turned up once. V gene TRBV2 combines with J gene TRBJ2-1; D possibly corresponds to TRBD2 (5 bases). Trimming shortened V by 4 bases and J by 7 bases, and 5 bases separated the two germline ends. The CDR3 runs to 11 residues. Germline lookup yields CDR1 SNHLY and CDR2 FYNNEI. The CDR3 reads CASSGGNEQFF. The CDR3, as DNA: TGTGCCAGCAGTGGAGGGAATGAGCAGTTCTTC.

This chain connects TRBV28 to TRBJ2-4, with a weak D call TRBD1 (6 bases). V was shortened by 6 bases and J by 3 bases, with 18 bases between the two germline ends. The length of the CDR3 is 16 residues. Germline V gives CDR1 MDHEN, CDR2 SYDVKM. As DNA, the CDR3 is TGTGCCAGCAGGCCTAACAGGGCTCAGGGCAAAAACATTCAGTACTTC. Its translation: CASRPNRAQGKNIQYF.

This clone was detected once. J is TRBJ1-5 and V is TRBV19, with D possibly TRBD1 on 5 matching bases. Per the germline V gene, CDR1 is LNHDA and CDR2 is SQIVND (reference sequence). V was clipped by 4 bases and J by 6 bases, with 7 bases between them. The CDR3 has 12 residues. The CDR3 spells CASSTGIQPQHF. As DNA, the CDR3 is TGTGCCAGTAGTACAGGGATTCAGCCCCAGCATTTT.

The chain joins TRBV14 to TRBJ1-4; 9 bases align to TRBD1. With 1 base clipped from V and 3 bases from J, the junction kept 15 bases outside the gene matches. CDR1 and CDR2 (germline): SGHDN, FVKESK. There are 20 residues in the CDR3. The CDR3 DNA sequence: TGTGCCAGCAGCCAAGGATCGATGAAGGGACAGGGTCCGCCTAATGAAAAACTGTTTTTT. Translating it yields CASSQGSMKGQGPPNEKLFF.

The chain couples TRBV7-9 to TRBJ2-5; 8 nucleotides agree with TRBD1. This CDR3 spans 15 amino acids. The germline CDR1 and CDR2 sequences are SEHNR and FQNEAQ (reference sequence). J gave up 2 bases and V 4 bases, and 6 bases lay outside the gene matches. CDR3 DNA sequence: TGTGCCAGCAGCTCCCCGGACAGGGAACAAGAGACCCAGTACTTC. Encoded protein: CASSSPDREQETQYF.

The genes are TRBV18 and TRBJ2-5; TRBD1 matches 9 bases. This CDR3 has 13 residues. Germline V gene sequence: CDR1 KGHSH, CDR2 LQKENI. V shed 3 bases, J shed 5 bases, and the junction held 1 base outside the gene matches. The CDR3 loop reads CASSPGTGETQYF. The CDR3 DNA is TGTGCCAGCTCACCCGGGACAGGGGAGACCCAGTACTTC.

The chain carries TRBV7-2 and TRBJ2-3; D might be TRBD2 (6 bases). From germline, CDR1 is SGHTA and CDR2 FQGNSA. This CDR3 is 15 amino acids long. The V end lost 1 base, the J end lost 4 bases, and 12 bases lay between the germline ends. The CDR3 here is CASSLGYREADTQYF. The CDR3 DNA follows: TGTGCCAGCAGCTTAGGGTATAGGGAGGCAGATACGCAGTATTTT.

The V and J genes are TRBV7-3 and TRBJ2-3; possible D gene TRBD2, 5 bases. CDR3 length: 15 amino acids. The V and J ends lost 3 bases and 1 base respectively, with 11 bases between them. CDR1 and CDR2 from the germline V gene are SGHTA and FQGTGA. As DNA, the CDR3 is TGTGCCAGCAGCTTTGGCGGGCCACGCACAGATACGCAGTATTTT. Its translation is CASSFGGPRTDTQYF. The entire variable domain, with the rest obtained from reference TRBV7-3 and TRBJ2-3, is as follows: GAGVSQTPSNKVTEKGKYVELRCDPISGHTALYWYRQSLGQGPEFLIYFQGTGAADDSGLPNDRFFAVRPEGSVSTLKIQRTERGDSAVYLCASSFGGPRTDTQYFGPGTRLTVL.

The CDR3 nucleotides are TGTGCCAGTAGCACGACAGGGTCCAATGAGCAGTTCTTC. Translation: CASSTTGSNEQFF. V gene TRBV19 combines with J gene TRBJ2-1; 7 nucleotides agree with TRBD1. V was clipped by 6 bases and J by 6 bases; unmatched bases: 5. The CDR3 loop spans 13 amino acids. Germline V gives CDR1 LNHDA, CDR2 SQIVND (reference sequence).

The chain uses TRBV12-3 or TRBV12-4 and TRBJ2-3; D unresolved. The V end lost 8 bases, the J end lost 3 bases, and 6 bases lay between the germline ends. The CDR3 sequence is 11 residues long. The CDR3 sequence: CASRQTDTQYF. The CDR3 bases are TGTGCCAGCCGACAAACAGATACGCAGTATTTT.